The sequence of this T cell receptor beta chain was determined in a study of T-cell memory formation after mild COVID-19. TCRdb itself ran the 5' RACE reads through MiXCR, one entry per CDR3 protein. The sample lists under 300,000 distinct CDR3 sequences, approximately 16% seen once, with approximately 3.5% in the top ten. This clonotype was obtained from a man aged 18 to 30 who had mild COVID-19 (a few samples of this study predate the infection). Cell type and time point are not known. Sequenced input: PBMCs or a T cell subset sorted from them (not recorded which).

CDR3 in DNA: TGTGCCAGTAGTATACAGGGGGCCCACTATGGCTACACCTTC. Translating it yields CASSIQGAHYGYTF. V gene TRBV19 combines with J gene TRBJ1-2; 8 nucleotides line up with TRBD1. V was pared by 2 bases and J by 3 bases, with 2 bases of the junction left unmatched. CDR1 is LNHDA, CDR2 SQIVND, per germline (reference sequence). This CDR3 has 14 residues.